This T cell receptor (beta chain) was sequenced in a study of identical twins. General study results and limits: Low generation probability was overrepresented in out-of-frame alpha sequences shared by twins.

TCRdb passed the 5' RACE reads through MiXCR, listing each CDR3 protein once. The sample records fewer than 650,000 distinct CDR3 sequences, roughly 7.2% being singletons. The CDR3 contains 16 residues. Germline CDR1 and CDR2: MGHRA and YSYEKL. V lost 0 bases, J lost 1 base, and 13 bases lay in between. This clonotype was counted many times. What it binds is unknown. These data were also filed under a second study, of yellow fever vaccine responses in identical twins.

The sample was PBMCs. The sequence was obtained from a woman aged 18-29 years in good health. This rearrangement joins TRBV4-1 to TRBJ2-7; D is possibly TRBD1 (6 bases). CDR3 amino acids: CASSQEGGGLSYEQYF. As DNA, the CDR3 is TGCGCCAGCAGCCAAGAAGGGGGTGGACTTTCCTACGAGCAGTACTTC.